This T cell receptor (beta chain) was identified during a study of CD8 T cells in ankylosing spondylitis. Germline CDR1 and CDR2: SGDLS and YYNGEE. With 3 bases removed from V and 7 bases from J, the gap between germline ends came to 8 bases. This CDR3 comprises 12 residues. TCRdb used MiXCR to reprocess the 5' RACE reads, holding one entry per CDR3 protein. The sample has 300,000 to 400,000 distinct CDR3 sequences, around 20% seen once. Sequencing used blood, either unsorted or a sorted T cell fraction (not recorded which). The TCR was taken from a male donor with ankylosing spondylitis or in good health (not recorded which). V is TRBV9 and J is TRBJ2-1; the D is unclear. In DNA form, the CDR3 reads TGTGCCAGCAGCGCCGACCTTAATGAGCAGTTCTTC. This gives the protein CASSADLNEQFF.